This is a list of T cell receptor beta chains from one sample in a study of graft-versus-host responses after intestinal transplantation. Only in-frame clones appear in the TCRdb table, and some are missing; sequencing was by immunoSEQ multiplex PCR. The sample lists roughly 25,000 clones; approximately 87% were seen once. The sequenced sample was PBMCs, obtained approximately 29 days after intestinal transplant. These receptors came from a human patient who received an intestinal transplant, so some T cells may come from the graft donor. Both conserved end residues are part of each CDR3. Each record gives: clone size, J gene, V gene, CDR3 length, D gene, CDR3 protein, CDR3 DNA. The D gene is left open where the match is weak. Part of the rows lack a size; the others show once, few, many or a class for expanded clones.

NA,TRBJ1-5,TRBV4-1,17,NA,CASSQDSMQGSLQPQHF,TGCGCCAGCAGCCAAGACTCTATGCAGGGCTCTCTGCAGCCCCAGCATTTT
NA,TRBJ2-2,TRBV27,13,NA,CASSLSGGGELFF,TGTGCCAGCAGTTTATCGGGAGGCGGGGAGCTGTTTTTT
once,TRBJ2-7,TRBV7-6,14,NA,CASSLVGESYEQYF,TGTGCCAGCAGCTTAGTTGGCGAGTCCTACGAGCAGTACTTC
few,TRBJ2-7,TRBV27,12,TRBD2,CASMGGTYEQYF,TGTGCCAGCATGGGGGGGACCTACGAGCAGTACTTC
NA,TRBJ2-1,TRBV27,15,TRBD2,CASSSPQGGYNEQFF,TGTGCCAGCAGTTCTCCTCAGGGAGGGTACAATGAGCAGTTCTTC
NA,TRBJ1-5,TRBV6-1,15,NA,CASRWWDYSNQPQHF,TGTGCCAGCAGGTGGTGGGATTATAGCAATCAGCCCCAGCATTTT
NA,TRBJ2-3,TRBV5-6,13,NA,CASRLGPTDTQYF,TGTGCCAGCAGACTAGGACCCACAGATACGCAGTATTTT
NA,TRBJ2-1,TRBV6-5,14,TRBD1,CASEDRVSYNEQFF,TGTGCCAGCGAGGACAGGGTAAGCTACAATGAGCAGTTCTTC
NA,TRBJ1-2,TRBV30,13,NA,CAWINPGTHGYTF,TGTGCCTGGATCAACCCCGGCACCCATGGCTACACCTTC
NA,TRBJ2-4,TRBV25-1,15,TRBD2,CASTSAGGTENIQYF,TGTGCCAGCACTTCTGCGGGAGGAACAGAAAACATTCAGTACTTC
NA,TRBJ2-1,TRBV2,17,TRBD2,CASSDSGLAGVANEQFF,TGTGCCAGCAGTGATTCCGGACTAGCGGGAGTGGCCAATGAGCAGTTCTTC
NA,TRBJ1-5,TRBV27,15,NA,CASSLAGTPIWPQHF,TGTGCCAGCAGTTTAGCTGGGACGCCGATCTGGCCCCAGCATTTT
NA,TRBJ2-1,TRBV15,17,TRBD1,CATSRGQGALLYNEQFF,TGTGCCACCAGCAGAGGACAGGGGGCCCTCCTATACAATGAGCAGTTCTTC
NA,TRBJ2-2,TRBV4-1,14,NA,CASSHSVLTGELFF,TGCGCCAGCAGCCATTCGGTCCTCACCGGGGAGCTGTTTTTT
NA,TRBJ2-3,TRBV19,16,TRBD1,CASSTAWTGGTDTQYF,TGTGCCAGTAGTACCGCGTGGACAGGGGGTACAGATACGCAGTATTTT
NA,TRBJ2-7,TRBV29-1,15,NA,CSVLGTAGPSYEQYF,TGCAGCGTTCTCGGGACAGCGGGACCCTCCTACGAGCAGTACTTC
NA,TRBJ2-2,TRBV6-5,15,TRBD2,CASSYTSGSGGELFF,TGTGCCAGCAGTTACACTAGCGGGAGTGGCGGGGAGCTGTTTTTT
once,TRBJ2-6,TRBV5-6,16,NA,CASSLPTGSGANVLTF,TGTGCCAGCAGCTTGCCGACAGGCTCCGGGGCCAACGTCCTGACTTTC
NA,TRBJ1-5,TRBV2,13,NA,CASSDRGNQPQHF,TGTGCCAGCAGTGACAGGGGCAATCAGCCCCAGCATTTT
few,TRBJ1-3,TRBV5-6,14,NA,CASSPLQSGNTIYF,TGTGCCAGCAGCCCTCTCCAGTCTGGAAACACCATATATTTT
NA,TRBJ1-1,TRBV12-5,15,NA,CASGFPRAGGTEAFF,TGTGCTAGCGGTTTCCCCAGGGCGGGGGGGACTGAAGCTTTCTTT
NA,TRBJ2-7,TRBV5-1,18,TRBD2,CAISLGLAGGPFTYEQYF,TGCGCCATCAGCCTCGGACTAGCGGGGGGACCCTTTACCTACGAGCAGTACTTC
NA,TRBJ2-1,TRBV5-4,17,TRBD2,CASSLGLAGSSYNEQFF,TGTGCCAGCAGCTTAGGCCTAGCGGGGAGCTCCTACAATGAGCAGTTCTTC
NA,TRBJ1-2,TRBV6-1,14,NA,CASSAGPISYGYTF,TGTGCCAGCAGTGCAGGTCCGATCTCCTATGGCTACACCTTC
NA,TRBJ2-1,TRBV18,14,NA,CASSAEGPANEQFF,TGTGCCAGCTCAGCGGAGGGCCCGGCCAATGAGCAGTTCTTC
once,TRBJ2-5,TRBV6-5,15,NA,CASRYGPARSETQYF,TGTGCCAGCAGATACGGGCCGGCGCGGAGCGAGACCCAGTACTTC
NA,TRBJ2-3,TRBV2,17,NA,CASSTPAGRSSTDTQYF,TGTGCCAGCTCGACTCCGGCGGGACGCAGTAGCACAGATACGCAGTATTTT
NA,TRBJ1-2,TRBV9,15,NA,CASSARRGVPYGYTF,TGTGCCAGCAGCGCCAGGAGGGGGGTGCCCTATGGCTACACCTTC
NA,TRBJ2-7,TRBV28,15,TRBD1,CASRVPGQGPSEQYF,TGTGCCAGCAGGGTACCGGGACAGGGCCCCTCCGAGCAGTACTTC
NA,TRBJ2-5,TRBV14,14,TRBD2,CASSQSGRTETQYF,TGTGCCAGCAGCCAAAGCGGGAGAACGGAGACCCAGTACTTC
NA,TRBJ2-7,TRBV21-1,15,NA,CASSKERPRDYEQYF,TGTGCCAGCAGCAAAGAAAGGCCTAGGGACTACGAGCAGTACTTC
NA,TRBJ1-1,TRBV6-5,15,NA,CASTPGSHWGTEAFF,TGTGCCAGCACCCCGGGCTCGCACTGGGGCACTGAAGCTTTCTTT
NA,TRBJ2-5,TRBV27,15,NA,CASSLLPGIGETQYF,TGTGCCAGCAGTTTACTACCCGGGATTGGAGAGACCCAGTACTTC
NA,TRBJ2-1,TRBV10-3,14,TRBD2,CAIGAGLAYNEQFF,TGTGCCATCGGAGCGGGACTAGCCTACAATGAGCAGTTCTTC
few,TRBJ2-7,TRBV5-4,17,TRBD2,CASSPGLAGGPPYEQYF,TGTGCCAGCAGCCCGGGACTAGCGGGGGGCCCGCCCTACGAGCAGTACTTC
NA,TRBJ2-3,TRBV7-2,15,TRBD2,CASSSAGGMTDTQYF,TGTGCCAGCAGCTCAGCGGGAGGTATGACAGATACGCAGTATTTT
NA,TRBJ2-1,TRBV28,15,NA,CASTVLARIDNEQFF,TGTGCCAGCACCGTTCTAGCAAGGATCGACAATGAGCAGTTCTTC
NA,TRBJ1-3,TRBV11-3,16,TRBD1,CASSKTPQDRGNTIYF,TGTGCCAGCAGCAAGACCCCCCAGGACAGGGGAAACACCATATATTTT
NA,TRBJ1-5,TRBV7-3,19,NA,CASSLLQTLRVGSDQPQHF,TGTGCCAGCAGCCTCCTTCAAACGTTGAGGGTCGGTAGTGATCAGCCCCAGCATTTT
NA,TRBJ1-3,TRBV6-1,18,NA,CASSEPGLTVLSGNTIYF,TGTGCCAGCAGTGAACCTGGGTTAACTGTCCTCTCTGGAAACACCATATATTTT
NA,TRBJ2-2,TRBV7-9,14,TRBD2,CASSASGNTGELFF,TGTGCCAGCAGCGCTAGCGGGAACACCGGGGAGCTGTTTTTT
NA,TRBJ1-1,TRBV10-3,12,NA,CAISKGDTEAFF,TGTGCCATCAGTAAAGGGGACACTGAAGCTTTCTTT
NA,TRBJ1-1,TRBV27,12,TRBD1,CASSRQGKEAFF,TGTGCCAGCAGCCGACAGGGAAAGGAAGCTTTCTTT
NA,TRBJ1-1,TRBV5-5,13,NA,CASSEGPNTEAFF,TGTGCCAGCAGCGAAGGGCCGAACACTGAAGCTTTCTTT
NA,TRBJ2-7,TRBV2,15,NA,CASRGPGLSSYEQYF,TGTGCCAGCAGGGGTCCGGGGTTGAGCTCCTACGAGCAGTACTTC
NA,TRBJ2-5,TRBV28,16,NA,CASSFAAGTRQETQYF,TGTGCCAGCAGCTTTGCCGCCGGGACAAGGCAAGAGACCCAGTACTTC
NA,TRBJ2-7,TRBV5-5,12,NA,CASSSYSYEQYF,TGTGCCAGCAGCTCTTACTCCTACGAGCAGTACTTC
NA,TRBJ2-7,TRBV7-9,16,NA,CASSSGEGTDSYEQYF,TGTGCCAGCAGCTCGGGTGAGGGGACGGACTCCTACGAGCAGTACTTC
NA,TRBJ2-4,TRBV7-3,18,TRBD1,CASSLYGTGGLAKNIQYF,TGTGCCAGCAGCTTATACGGGACAGGGGGCCTGGCCAAAAACATTCAGTACTTC
NA,TRBJ1-2,TRBV19,15,TRBD1,CASSPLGGPSYGYTF,TGTGCCAGTAGTCCCTTAGGGGGCCCCTCCTATGGCTACACCTTC
few,TRBJ1-4,TRBV15,16,NA,CATSRGEGGNDEKLFF,TGTGCCACCAGCAGAGGGGAGGGGGGGAACGATGAAAAACTGTTTTTT
NA,TRBJ2-1,TRBV10-3,14,TRBD2,CASIIAGAYNEQFF,TGTGCCAGCATTATAGCGGGGGCCTACAATGAGCAGTTCTTC
NA,TRBJ2-3,TRBV6-4,15,NA,CASSDRGSSTDTQYF,TGTGCCAGCAGTGATCGGGGTTCGAGCACAGATACGCAGTATTTT
NA,TRBJ2-7,TRBV10-3,12,NA,CAISESGDEQYF,TGTGCCATCAGTGAGTCAGGGGACGAGCAGTACTTC
NA,TRBJ1-6,TRBV7-9,14,TRBD1,CASSLTGYNSPLHF,TGTGCCAGCAGCTTGACAGGGTATAATTCACCCCTCCACTTT
few,TRBJ2-7,TRBV2,12,NA,CASSAARREQYF,TGTGCCAGCAGCGCCGCCCGACGCGAGCAGTACTTC